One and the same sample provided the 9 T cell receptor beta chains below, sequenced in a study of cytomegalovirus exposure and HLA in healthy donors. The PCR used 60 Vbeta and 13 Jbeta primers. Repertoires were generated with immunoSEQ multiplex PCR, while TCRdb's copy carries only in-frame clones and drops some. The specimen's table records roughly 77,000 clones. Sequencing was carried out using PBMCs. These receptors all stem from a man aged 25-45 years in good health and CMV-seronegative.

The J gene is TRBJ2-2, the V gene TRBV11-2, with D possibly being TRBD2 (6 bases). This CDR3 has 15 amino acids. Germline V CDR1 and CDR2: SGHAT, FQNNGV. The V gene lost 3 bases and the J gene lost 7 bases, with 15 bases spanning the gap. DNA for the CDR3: TGTGCCAGCAGCTTGGGATCCGGGGGAAACGGGGAGCTGTTTTTT. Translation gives CASSLGSGGNGELFF. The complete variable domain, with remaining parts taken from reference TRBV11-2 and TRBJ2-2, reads EAGVAQSPRYKIIEKRQSVAFWCNPISGHATLYWYQQILGQGPKLLIQFQNNGVVDDSQLPKDRFSAERLKGVDSTLKIQPAKLEDSAVYLCASSLGSGGNGELFFGEGSRLTVL.

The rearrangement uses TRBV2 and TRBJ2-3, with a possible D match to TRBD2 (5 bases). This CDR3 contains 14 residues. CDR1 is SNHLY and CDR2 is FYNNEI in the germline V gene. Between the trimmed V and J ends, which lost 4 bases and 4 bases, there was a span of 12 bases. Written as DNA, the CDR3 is TGTGCCAGCAGTGCCACTAGAACCGCAGATACGCAGTATTTT. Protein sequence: CASSATRTADTQYF.

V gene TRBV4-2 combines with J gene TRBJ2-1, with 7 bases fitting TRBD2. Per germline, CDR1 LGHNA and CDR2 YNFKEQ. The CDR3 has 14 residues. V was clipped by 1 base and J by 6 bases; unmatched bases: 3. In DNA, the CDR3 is TGTGCCAGCAGCCAAGGAGGGGAGGGCAATGAGCAGTTCTTC. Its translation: CASSQGGEGNEQFF.

The CDR3 loop reads CASSQVRGAGAGETQYF. CDR3 nucleotides: TGCGCCAGCAGCCAAGTGAGGGGCGCAGGGGCGGGAGAGACCCAGTACTTC. The chain employs TRBV4-1 and TRBJ2-5; possible D gene TRBD1, 6 bases. The CDR3 loop spans 17 amino acids. Between the trimmed V and J ends, which lost 1 base and 4 bases, there was a span of 19 bases. Germline-derived CDR1 and CDR2 are MGHRA and YSYEKL.

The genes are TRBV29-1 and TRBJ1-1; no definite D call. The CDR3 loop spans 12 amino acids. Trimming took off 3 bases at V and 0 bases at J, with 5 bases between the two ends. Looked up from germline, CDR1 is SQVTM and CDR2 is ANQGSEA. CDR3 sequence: CSVEGMNTEAFF. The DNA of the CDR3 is TGCAGCGTTGAGGGCATGAACACTGAAGCTTTCTTT.

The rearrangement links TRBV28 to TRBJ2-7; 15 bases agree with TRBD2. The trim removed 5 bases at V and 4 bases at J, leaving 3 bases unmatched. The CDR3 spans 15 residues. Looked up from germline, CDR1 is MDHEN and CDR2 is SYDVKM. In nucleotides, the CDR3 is TGTGCCAGCAGTAAGGGACTAGCGGGAGGATACGAGCAGTACTTC. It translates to CASSKGLAGGYEQYF.

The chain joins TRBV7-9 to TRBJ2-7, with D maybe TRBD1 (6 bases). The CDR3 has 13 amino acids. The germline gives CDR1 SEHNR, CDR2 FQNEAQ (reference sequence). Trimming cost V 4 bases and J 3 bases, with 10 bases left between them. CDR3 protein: CASSWDISYEQYF. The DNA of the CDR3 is TGTGCCAGCAGCTGGGACATTAGCTACGAGCAGTACTTC. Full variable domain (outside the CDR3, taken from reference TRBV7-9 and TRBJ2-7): DTGVSQNPRHKITKRGQNVTFRCDPISEHNRLYWYRQTLGQGPEFLTYFQNEAQLEKSRLLSDRFSAERPKGSFSTLEIQRTEQGDSAMYLCASSWDISYEQYFGPGTRLTVT.

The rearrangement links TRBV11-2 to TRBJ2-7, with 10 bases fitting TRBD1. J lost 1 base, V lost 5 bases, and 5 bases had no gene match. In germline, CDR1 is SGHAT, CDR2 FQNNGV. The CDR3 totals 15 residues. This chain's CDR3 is CASSPRQGASYEQYF. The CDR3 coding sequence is TGTGCCAGCAGCCCCAGACAGGGGGCTTCCTACGAGCAGTACTTC.

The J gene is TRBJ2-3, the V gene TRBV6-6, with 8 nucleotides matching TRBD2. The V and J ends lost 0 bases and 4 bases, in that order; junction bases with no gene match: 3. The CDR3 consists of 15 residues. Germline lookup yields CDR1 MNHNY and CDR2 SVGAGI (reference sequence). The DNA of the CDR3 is TGTGCCAGCAGTTACTCCGCGGGGGGACCAGATACGCAGTATTTT. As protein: CASSYSAGGPDTQYF.